A single sample is the source of the 22 T cell receptor beta chains below, sequenced in a study of blood T cell repertoires in COVID-19. TCRdb's table, derived via immunoSEQ multiplex PCR, lists solely in-frame clones and lacks some. Of over 130,000 clones listed, around 86% are singletons. Sequenced: peripheral blood. The receptors were gathered from a woman older than 75 with acute or convalescent COVID-19.

The chain employs TRBV2 and TRBJ1-5; D is possibly TRBD1 (5 bases). With 4 bases removed from V and 6 bases from J, the gap between germline ends came to 16 bases. The CDR3 runs 15 residues. Germline CDR1 SNHLY, CDR2 FYNNEI. The CDR3 is CASSGQGGPGQPQHF. For the CDR3, the DNA is TGTGCCAGCAGTGGGCAGGGCGGTCCTGGTCAGCCCCAGCATTTT.

CDR3: CASSPAGGAREQYF. In DNA, the CDR3 is TGTGCCAGCAGCCCCGCAGGGGGCGCGCGAGAGCAGTACTTC. This chain connects TRBV3-1 (or the pseudogene TRBV3-2) to TRBJ2-7, with 8 bases aligning to TRBD1. CDR3 length: 14 amino acids. V shed 4 bases and J 7 bases; nucleotides not matched to a gene: 9. Germline V gene lookup returns CDR1 LGHDT and CDR2 YNNKEL (reference sequence).

V gene TRBV28 combines with J gene TRBJ2-7; D remains ambiguous. CDR1 MDHEN and CDR2 SYDVKM come from the germline V gene. V lost 3 bases, J lost 7 bases, and 10 bases lay in between. This CDR3 comprises 12 residues. The CDR3 coding sequence is TGTGCCAGCAGTTTCCCCCCCGGGGAGCAGTACTTC. Translating it yields CASSFPPGEQYF. The variable domain in full, completed from reference TRBV28 and TRBJ2-7, reads DVKVTQSSRYLVKRTGEKVFLECVQDMDHENMFWYRQDPGLGLRLIYFSYDVKMKEKGDIPEGYSVSREKKERFSLILESASTNQTSMYLCASSFPPGEQYFGPGTRLTVT.

The V gene is TRBV29-1, the J gene TRBJ2-3; perhaps TRBD1 as D (8 bases). CDR1 is SQVTM and CDR2 is ANQGSEA in the germline V gene. Trimming removed 7 bases from V and 4 bases from J, with 21 bases in between. The CDR3 covers 15 residues. The CDR3 region has the DNA TGCAGCGGCGCGGGAGCAGGGGGCTTGGCAGATACGCAGTATTTT. Translation: CSGAGAGGLADTQYF.

This clone was counted once. V usage is TRBV10-3 and J usage is TRBJ1-2; D is possibly TRBD1 (6 bases). The CDR3 has 14 residues. Germline lookup yields CDR1 ENHRY and CDR2 SYGVKD. Trimming stripped 2 bases from V and 4 bases from J, with 11 bases between. CDR3 amino acids: CAISEEGRGYGYTF. CDR3 coding DNA: TGTGCCATCAGTGAGGAAGGCAGGGGCTATGGCTACACCTTC.

The chain combines TRBV27 with TRBJ1-2, with D tentatively TRBD1 (6 bases). CDR1 is MNHEY, CDR2 SMNVEV, per germline (reference sequence). This CDR3 has 15 residues. Trimming took 6 bases from V and 0 from J, leaving 14 bases between them. Here the CDR3 DNA reads TGTGCCAGCAGCCGCGAGGGGGTGTCTAACTATGGCTACACCTTC. Translating gives CASSREGVSNYGYTF.

The V call is TRBV29-1, the J call TRBJ2-7; 8 bases are shared with TRBD1. Germline-derived CDR1 and CDR2 are SQVTM and ANQGSEA. V lost 1 base and J lost 5; bases outside the gene matches: 1. The CDR3 extends over 12 amino acids. CDR3 protein: CSVEVQGDEQYF. The CDR3 DNA is TGCAGCGTTGAAGTACAGGGGGACGAGCAGTACTTC.

V and J are TRBV4-1 and TRBJ2-2; TRBD2 might be the D (5 bases). Germline CDR1 and CDR2: MGHRA and YSYEKL. Trimming left V 0 bases short and J 0 bases short, with 14 bases between. The CDR3 extends over 18 amino acids. Here the CDR3 DNA reads TGCGCCAGCAGCCAAGATGCGGGTACACTGACGAACACCGGGGAGCTGTTTTTT. Protein sequence: CASSQDAGTLTNTGELFF.

This sequence joins TRBV10-3 and TRBJ1-1; D is unresolved. Germline V gene sequence: CDR1 ENHRY, CDR2 SYGVKD. The CDR3 runs 14 residues. The V gene lost 3 bases and the J gene lost 6 bases, with 14 bases spanning the gap. The CDR3 region has the DNA TGTGCCATCAGTGAAACTCTTCGGGGAGCTGAAGCTTTCTTT. It is translated as CAISETLRGAEAFF.

The genes are TRBV19 and TRBJ2-3; the match to TRBD2 covers 11 bases. The trim removed 10 bases at V and 3 bases at J, leaving 6 bases unmatched. This CDR3 is built from 14 residues. Germline V gene data show CDR1 as LNHDA and CDR2 as SQIVND (reference sequence). The CDR3 loop reads CATSLAGVTDTQYF. The CDR3 coding sequence is TGTGCCACGTCACTAGCGGGGGTTACAGATACGCAGTATTTT. Looking up the rest from reference TRBV19 and TRBJ2-3 gives the full variable domain: DGGITQSPKYLFRKEGQNVTLSCEQNLNHDAMYWYRQDPGQGLRLIYYSQIVNDFQKGDIAEGYSVSREKKESFPLTVTSAQKNPTAFYLCATSLAGVTDTQYFGPGTRLTVL.

CDR3 residues: CSVEASGGGATQYF. In DNA form, the CDR3 reads TGCAGCGTTGAGGCTAGCGGGGGGGGAGCGACCCAGTACTTC. This rearrangement joins TRBV29-1 to TRBJ2-5; 12 bases line up with TRBD2. Germline V gene lookup returns CDR1 SQVTM and CDR2 ANQGSEA. The CDR3 is 14 amino acids. Trimming removed 3 bases from V and 7 bases from J; junction bases left unmatched: 6.

This rearrangement joins TRBV5-4 to TRBJ2-7, with D perhaps TRBD1 (5 bases). The CDR3 is 16 residues long. Germline V gene lookup returns CDR1 SGHNT and CDR2 YYREEE (reference sequence). Deletions cut 3 bases from V and 2 bases from J, with 18 bases between. CDR3 bases: TGTGCCAGCAGCTCCGCGACCCAGGGAACGCCCTACGAGCAGTACTTC. The encoded protein is CASSSATQGTPYEQYF.

Note on this clone: This sample also contains other DNA sequences that code for the same CDR3. The genes are TRBV7-9 and TRBJ2-3; D might be TRBD1 (6 bases). CDR1 and CDR2 from the germline V gene are SEHNR and FQNEAQ (reference sequence). V dropped 5 bases and J dropped 1 base, with 13 bases sitting between them. This CDR3 region has 15 residues. The CDR3 spells CASSPPRTGTDTQYF. The CDR3 region has the DNA TGTGCCAGCAGCCCCCCACGGACAGGCACAGATACGCAGTATTTT.

V gene TRBV19 combines with J gene TRBJ1-3; 7 nucleotides agree with TRBD1. The germline V gene encodes CDR1 LNHDA and CDR2 SQIVND (reference sequence). This CDR3 contains 16 residues. J was trimmed by 0 bases and V by 3 bases; bases with no gene match: 5. The CDR3 DNA follows: TGTGCCAGTAGTATGAGGGGGCCGAGCTCTGGAAACACCATATATTTT. This encodes CASSMRGPSSGNTIYF.

This clone showed up just once. V gene TRBV28 combines with J gene TRBJ2-1; 9 bases fit TRBD2. Trimming removed 4 bases from V and 3 bases from J; junction bases left unmatched: 7. The CDR3 is 16 amino acids. CDR1 is MDHEN, CDR2 SYDVKM, per germline. The CDR3 nucleotides are TGTGCCAGCAGTTCCCCAGCGGGGGGCCTCTACAATGAGCAGTTCTTC. Translated: CASSSPAGGLYNEQFF.

This clone was recorded only once. The chain is built from TRBV15 and TRBJ2-5, with D possibly matching TRBD2 (7 bases). The CDR3 extends over 16 amino acids. Germline V lookup: CDR1 LNHNV, CDR2 YYDKDF (reference sequence). Trimming cost V 3 bases and J 9 bases, with 23 bases left between them. Here the CDR3 reads CATSRGGRFTKGAQYF. CDR3 in DNA: TGTGCCACCAGCAGGGGGGGGCGCTTCACTAAAGGGGCCCAGTACTTC.

The rearrangement links TRBV5-1 to TRBJ1-3; D perhaps matches TRBD1 (6 bases). Germline loops: CDR1 SGHRS, CDR2 YFSETQ. V shed 4 bases and J shed 0 bases, with 17 bases lying between them. This CDR3 spans 17 amino acids. DNA of the CDR3: TGCGCCAGCAGCAAAACCGGGACACTGAGCTCTGGAAACACCATATATTTT. Protein sequence: CASSKTGTLSSGNTIYF. Supplemented by reference TRBV5-1 and TRBJ1-3, the full variable domain reads KAGVTQTPRYLIKTRGQQVTLSCSPISGHRSVSWYQQTPGQGLQFLFEYFSETQRNKGNFPGRFSGRQFSNSRSEMNVSTLELGDSALYLCASSKTGTLSSGNTIYFGEGSWLTVV.

This clone was found a few times. V usage is TRBV10-3 and J usage is TRBJ1-4; 9 bases fit TRBD1. V shed 2 bases and J 10 bases; nucleotides not matched to a gene: 5. This CDR3 has 14 amino acids. Per the germline V gene, CDR1 is ENHRY and CDR2 is SYGVKD. CDR3 DNA sequence: TGTGCCATCAGTGAGGAAAGACAGGGGGGAAAACTGTTTTTT. This translates into CAISEERQGGKLFF.

The chain recombines TRBV7-8 with TRBJ2-1, with D possibly TRBD2 on 7 matching bases. CDR3 size: 15 residues. Germline CDR1 SGHVS, CDR2 FQNEAQ. Trimming stripped 4 bases from V and 9 bases from J, with 19 bases between. CDR3 loop: CASSSNRGARFEQFF. The DNA of the CDR3 is TGTGCCAGCAGCTCCAATCGGGGGGCGCGGTTTGAGCAGTTCTTC.

The chain combines TRBV28 with TRBJ2-5, with D possibly TRBD2 on 6 matching bases. With 7 bases removed from V and 7 bases from J, the gap between germline ends came to 13 bases. CDR3 length equals 12 residues. Germline loops: CDR1 MDHEN, CDR2 SYDVKM. CDR3: CASTSPGVTQYF. The DNA for the CDR3 is TGTGCCAGCACCTCCCCGGGGGTGACCCAGTACTTC.

The rearrangement uses TRBV28 and TRBJ2-7, with 9 bases that match TRBD1. The CDR3 covers 14 residues. Germline values: CDR1 MDHEN, CDR2 SYDVKM. J lost 1 base, V lost 7 bases, and 5 bases had no gene match. The CDR3, as DNA: TGTGCCAGCATAGGGACAGGGATTTCCTACGAGCAGTACTTC. This sequence encodes CASIGTGISYEQYF.

This chain uses TRBV7-8 with TRBJ2-2; tentatively, D is TRBD1 (5 bases). The CDR3 runs 14 residues. CDR1 SGHVS and CDR2 FQNEAQ come from the germline V gene. V lost 5 bases, J lost 5 bases, and 12 bases lay in between. CDR3 residues: CASSTRQLTGELFF. The CDR3 nucleotides are TGTGCCAGCAGCACAAGACAGTTAACCGGGGAGCTGTTTTTT.